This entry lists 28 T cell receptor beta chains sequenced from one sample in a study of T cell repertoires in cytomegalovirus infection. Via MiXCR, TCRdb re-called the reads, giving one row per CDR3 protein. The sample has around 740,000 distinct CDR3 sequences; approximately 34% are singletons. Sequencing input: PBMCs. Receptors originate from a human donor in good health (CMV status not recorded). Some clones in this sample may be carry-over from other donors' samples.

In DNA form, the CDR3 reads TGTGCCAGCAGCCCCCGGCCCCTAAAGAACGGGTACAATGAGCAGTTCTTC. Translation: CASSPRPLKNGYNEQFF. The chain employs TRBV7-6 and TRBJ2-1; D remains unclear. CDR3 length: 17 residues. From germline, CDR1 is SGHVS and CDR2 FNYEAQ. V was clipped by 5 bases and J by 4 bases, with 21 bases between them.

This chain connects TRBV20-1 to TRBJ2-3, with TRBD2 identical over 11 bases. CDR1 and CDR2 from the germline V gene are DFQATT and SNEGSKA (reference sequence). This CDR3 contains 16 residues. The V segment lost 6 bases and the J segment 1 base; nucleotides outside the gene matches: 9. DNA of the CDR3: TGCAGTGCAAAACCCCTAGCGGGGGGACGCACAGATACGCAGTATTTT. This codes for CSAKPLAGGRTDTQYF.

CDR3 in amino acids: CASSGLQGAKNIQYF. CDR3 bases: TGTGCCAGCAGTGGACTACAGGGGGCGAAAAACATTCAGTACTTC. V gene TRBV6-1 combines with J gene TRBJ2-4; 9 bases are a match to TRBD1. Losses at the gene ends were 4 bases for V and 4 bases for J; bases not matched to a gene: 5. Germline CDR1 MNHNS, CDR2 SASEGT. The CDR3 contains 15 residues.

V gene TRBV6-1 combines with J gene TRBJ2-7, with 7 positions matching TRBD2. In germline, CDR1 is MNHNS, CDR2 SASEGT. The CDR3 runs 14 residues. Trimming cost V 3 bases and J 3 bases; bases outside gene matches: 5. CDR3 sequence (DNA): TGTGCCAGCAGTGATGGGGGGGAGAACTACGAGCAGTACTTC. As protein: CASSDGGENYEQYF.

CDR3 coding DNA: TGTGCCAGCAGCTCAGTTCCCTGGAACGAGAGGTCGGCTGAAGCTTTCTTT. This gives the protein CASSSVPWNERSAEAFF. The chain combines TRBV11-2 with TRBJ1-1; unclear D gene. This CDR3 contains 17 residues. Germline CDR1 and CDR2: SGHAT and FQNNGV. With 4 bases removed from V and 6 bases from J, the gap between germline ends came to 24 bases.

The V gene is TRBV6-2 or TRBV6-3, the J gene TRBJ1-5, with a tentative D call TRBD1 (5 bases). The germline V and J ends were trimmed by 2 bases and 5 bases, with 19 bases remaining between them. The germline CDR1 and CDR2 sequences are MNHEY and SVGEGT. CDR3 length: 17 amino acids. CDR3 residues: CASSYGGSLSWDQPQHF. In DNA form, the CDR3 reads TGTGCCAGCAGTTACGGGGGGTCGCTCTCATGGGATCAGCCCCAGCATTTT.

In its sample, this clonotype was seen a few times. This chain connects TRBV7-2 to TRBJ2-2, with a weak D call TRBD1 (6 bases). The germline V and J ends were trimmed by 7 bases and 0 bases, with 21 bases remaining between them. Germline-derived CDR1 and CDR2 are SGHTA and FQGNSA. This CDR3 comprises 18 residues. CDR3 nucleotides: TGTGCCAGCATCTGGGACCTTGGGGGCCCCGCGAACACCGGGGAGCTGTTTTTT. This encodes CASIWDLGGPANTGELFF.

This chain's CDR3 is CASGSRDEQYF. The CDR3 bases are TGTGCCAGTGGGAGCCGGGACGAGCAGTACTTC. V usage is TRBV19 and J usage is TRBJ2-7; tentative D call: TRBD2 (5 bases). Germline lookup yields CDR1 LNHDA and CDR2 SQIVND (reference sequence). The CDR3 totals 11 residues. V was cut by 8 bases and J by 5 bases, with 10 bases left in between.

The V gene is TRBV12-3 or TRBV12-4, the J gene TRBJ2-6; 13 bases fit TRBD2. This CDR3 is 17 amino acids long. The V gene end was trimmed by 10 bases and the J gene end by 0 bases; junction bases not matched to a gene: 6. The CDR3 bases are TGTGCCACCGAACTAGCGGGGGGGTTCTCTGGGGCCAACGTCCTGACTTTC. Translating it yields CATELAGGFSGANVLTF.

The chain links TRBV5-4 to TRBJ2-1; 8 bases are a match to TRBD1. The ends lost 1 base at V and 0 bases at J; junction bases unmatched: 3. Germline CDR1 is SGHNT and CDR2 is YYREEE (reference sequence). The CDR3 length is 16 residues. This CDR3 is CASSLIGQGSYNEQFF. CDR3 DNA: TGTGCCAGCAGCTTGATCGGACAGGGCTCCTACAATGAGCAGTTCTTC. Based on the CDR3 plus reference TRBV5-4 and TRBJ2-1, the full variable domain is ETGVTQSPTHLIKTRGQQVTLRCSSQSGHNTVSWYQQALGQGPQFIFQYYREEENGRGNFPPRFSGLQFPNYSSELNVNALELDDSALYLCASSLIGQGSYNEQFFGPGTRLTVL.

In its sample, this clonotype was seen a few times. This CDR3 reads CASGGRFTDTQYF. CDR3 nucleotides: TGTGCCAGTGGGGGCCGCTTCACAGATACGCAGTATTTT. The chain combines TRBV19 with TRBJ2-3; D perhaps matches TRBD1 (6 bases). Germline V lookup: CDR1 LNHDA, CDR2 SQIVND (reference sequence). The V end lost 8 bases, the J end lost 2 bases, and 11 bases lay between the germline ends. CDR3 length: 13 amino acids.

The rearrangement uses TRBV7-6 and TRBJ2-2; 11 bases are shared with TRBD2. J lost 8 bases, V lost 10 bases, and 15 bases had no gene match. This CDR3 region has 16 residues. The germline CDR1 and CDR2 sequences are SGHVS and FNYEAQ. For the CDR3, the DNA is TGTGCCATCCCAGGGACTAGCGGCACCGTTCCGGGGGAGCTGTTTTTT. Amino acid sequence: CAIPGTSGTVPGELFF.

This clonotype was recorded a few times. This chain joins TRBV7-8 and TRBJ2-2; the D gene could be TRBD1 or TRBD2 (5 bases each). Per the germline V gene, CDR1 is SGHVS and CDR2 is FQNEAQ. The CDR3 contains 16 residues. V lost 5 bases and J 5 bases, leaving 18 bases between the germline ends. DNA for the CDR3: TGTGCCAGCAGCCCAAGCCGGGACCGAGGGACCGGGGAGCTGTTTTTT. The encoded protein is CASSPSRDRGTGELFF.

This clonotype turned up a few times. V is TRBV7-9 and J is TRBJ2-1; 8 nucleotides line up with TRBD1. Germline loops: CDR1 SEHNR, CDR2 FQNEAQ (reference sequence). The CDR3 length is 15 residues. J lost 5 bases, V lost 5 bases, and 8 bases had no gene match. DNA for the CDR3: TGTGCCAGCAGCCCGACCGGGACAGGTCACAATGAGCAGTTCTTC. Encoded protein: CASSPTGTGHNEQFF.

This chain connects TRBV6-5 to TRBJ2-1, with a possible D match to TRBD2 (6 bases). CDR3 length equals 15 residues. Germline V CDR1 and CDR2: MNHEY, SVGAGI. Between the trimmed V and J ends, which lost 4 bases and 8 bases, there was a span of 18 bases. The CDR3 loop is CASSSRGTPLDEQFF. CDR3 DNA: TGTGCCAGCAGTTCGCGAGGGACTCCGTTGGATGAGCAGTTCTTC.

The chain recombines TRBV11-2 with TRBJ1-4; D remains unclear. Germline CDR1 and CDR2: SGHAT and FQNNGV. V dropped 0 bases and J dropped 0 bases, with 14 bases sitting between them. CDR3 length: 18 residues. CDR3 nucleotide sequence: TGTGCCAGCAGCTTAGAGTTGGAGGACGGTGCAACTAATGAAAAACTGTTTTTT. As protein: CASSLELEDGATNEKLFF.

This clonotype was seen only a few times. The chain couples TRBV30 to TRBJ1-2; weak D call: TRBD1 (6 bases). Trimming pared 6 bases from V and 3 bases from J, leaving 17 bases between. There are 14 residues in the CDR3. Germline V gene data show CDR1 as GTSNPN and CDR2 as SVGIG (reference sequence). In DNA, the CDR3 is TGTGCCTGTCCGACACAGGGCCGGGACTATGGCTACACCTTC. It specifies CACPTQGRDYGYTF.

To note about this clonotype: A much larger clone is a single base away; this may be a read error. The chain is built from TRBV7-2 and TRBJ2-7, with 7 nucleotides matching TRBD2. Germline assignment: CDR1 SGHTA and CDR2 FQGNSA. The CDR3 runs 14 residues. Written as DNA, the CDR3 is TGTTCCAGCAGCCCGGCGGGGGTGGACTACGAGCAGTACTTC. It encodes CSSSPAGVDYEQYF.

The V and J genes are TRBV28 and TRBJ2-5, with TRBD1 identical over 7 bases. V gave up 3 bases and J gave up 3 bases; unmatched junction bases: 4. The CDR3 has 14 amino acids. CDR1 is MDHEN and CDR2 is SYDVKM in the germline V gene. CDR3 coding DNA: TGTGCCAGCAGTTTTGACAGGGTCAAAGAGACCCAGTACTTC. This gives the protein CASSFDRVKETQYF. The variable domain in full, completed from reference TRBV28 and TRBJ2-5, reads DVKVTQSSRYLVKRTGEKVFLECVQDMDHENMFWYRQDPGLGLRLIYFSYDVKMKEKGDIPEGYSVSREKKERFSLILESASTNQTSMYLCASSFDRVKETQYFGPGTRLLVL.

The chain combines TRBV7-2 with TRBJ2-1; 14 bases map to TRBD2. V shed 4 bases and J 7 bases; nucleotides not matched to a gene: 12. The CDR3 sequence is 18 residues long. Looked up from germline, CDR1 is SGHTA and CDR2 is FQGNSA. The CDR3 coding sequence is TGTGCCAGCAGCTCCCACCGGACTAGCGGGGGGTGGAGGAATGAGCAGTTCTTC. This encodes CASSSHRTSGGWRNEQFF. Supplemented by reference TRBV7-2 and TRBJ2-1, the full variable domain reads GAGVSQSPSNKVTEKGKDVELRCDPISGHTALYWYRQSLGQGLEFLIYFQGNSAPDKSGLPSDRFSAERTGGSVSTLTIQRTQQEDSAVYLCASSSHRTSGGWRNEQFFGPGTRLTVL.

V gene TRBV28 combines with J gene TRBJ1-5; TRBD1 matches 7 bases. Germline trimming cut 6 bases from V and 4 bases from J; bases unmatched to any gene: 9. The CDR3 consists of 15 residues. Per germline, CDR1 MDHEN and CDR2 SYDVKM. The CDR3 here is CASRNSGGFNQPQHF. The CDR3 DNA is TGTGCCAGCAGGAACTCAGGGGGGTTTAATCAGCCCCAGCATTTT.

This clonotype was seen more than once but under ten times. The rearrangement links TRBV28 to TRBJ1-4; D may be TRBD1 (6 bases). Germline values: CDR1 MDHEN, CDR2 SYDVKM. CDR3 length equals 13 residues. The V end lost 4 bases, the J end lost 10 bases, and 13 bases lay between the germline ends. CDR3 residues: CASSSPAGAKLFF. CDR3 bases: TGTGCCAGCAGTTCCCCGGCGGGGGCAAAACTGTTTTTT.

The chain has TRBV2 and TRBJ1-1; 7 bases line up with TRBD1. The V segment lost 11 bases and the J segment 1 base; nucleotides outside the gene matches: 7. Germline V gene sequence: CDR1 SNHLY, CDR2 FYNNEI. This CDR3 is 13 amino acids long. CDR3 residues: CAGKGQTNTEAFF. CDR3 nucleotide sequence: TGTGCCGGAAAGGGACAGACGAACACTGAAGCTTTCTTT. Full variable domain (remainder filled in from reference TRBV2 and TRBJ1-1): EPEVTQTPSHQVTQMGQEVILRCVPISNHLYFYWYRQILGQKVEFLVSFYNNEISEKSEIFDDQFSVERPDGSNFTLKIRSTKLEDSAMYFCAGKGQTNTEAFFGQGTRLTVV.

CDR3 coding DNA: TGTGCCAGCAGTTACCAGGGGGAAGATACGCAGTATTTT. Residues: CASSYQGEDTQYF. V usage is TRBV27 and J usage is TRBJ2-3; 7 nucleotides line up with TRBD1. The germline V gene encodes CDR1 MNHEY and CDR2 SMNVEV (reference sequence). V was clipped by 4 bases and J by 5 bases; unmatched bases: 3. The CDR3 sequence is 13 residues long.

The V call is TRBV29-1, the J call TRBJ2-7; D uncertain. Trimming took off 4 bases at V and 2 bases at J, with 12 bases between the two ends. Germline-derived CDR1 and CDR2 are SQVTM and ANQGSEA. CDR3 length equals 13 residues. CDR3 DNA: TGCAGCGTTGTGTTCGGAGCTACCTACGAGCAGTACTTC. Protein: CSVVFGATYEQYF.

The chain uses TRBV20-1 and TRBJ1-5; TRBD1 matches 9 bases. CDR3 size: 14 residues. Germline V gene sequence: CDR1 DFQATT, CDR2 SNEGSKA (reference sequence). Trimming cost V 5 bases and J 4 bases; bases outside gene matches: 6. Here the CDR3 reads CSAGDRVTNQPQHF. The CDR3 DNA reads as TGCAGTGCTGGGGACAGGGTAACGAATCAGCCCCAGCATTTT.

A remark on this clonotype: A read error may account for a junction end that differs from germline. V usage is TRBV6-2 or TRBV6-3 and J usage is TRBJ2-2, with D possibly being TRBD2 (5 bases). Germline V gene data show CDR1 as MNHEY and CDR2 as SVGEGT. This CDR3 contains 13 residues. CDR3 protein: CSSSYLRAGELFF. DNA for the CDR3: TGTTCCAGCAGTTACTTGAGGGCCGGGGAGCTGTTTTTT.

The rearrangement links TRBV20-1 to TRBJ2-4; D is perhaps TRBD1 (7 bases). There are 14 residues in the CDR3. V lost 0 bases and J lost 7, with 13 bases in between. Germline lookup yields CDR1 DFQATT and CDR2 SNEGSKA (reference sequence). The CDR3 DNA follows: TGCAGTGCTAGAGATCCGACAGGGAGGAACATTCAGTACTTC. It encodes CSARDPTGRNIQYF.